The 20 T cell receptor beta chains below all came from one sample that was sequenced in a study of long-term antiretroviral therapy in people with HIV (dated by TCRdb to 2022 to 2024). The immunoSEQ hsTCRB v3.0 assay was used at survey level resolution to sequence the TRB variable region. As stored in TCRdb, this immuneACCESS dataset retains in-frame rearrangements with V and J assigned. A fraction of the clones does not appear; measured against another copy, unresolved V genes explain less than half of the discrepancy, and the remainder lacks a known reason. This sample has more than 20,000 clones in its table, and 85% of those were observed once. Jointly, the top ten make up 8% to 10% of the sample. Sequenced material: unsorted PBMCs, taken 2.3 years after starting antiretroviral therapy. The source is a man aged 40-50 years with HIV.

CDR3 nucleotide sequence: TGTGCCAGCAGCAACAGGGAAAACTACGAGCAGTACTTC. Its protein product is CASSNRENYEQYF. V usage is TRBV11-3 and J usage is TRBJ2-7; D is possibly TRBD1 (6 bases). Germline CDR1 and CDR2: SGHNT and YENEEA. This CDR3 has 13 amino acids. The V end lost 5 bases, the J end lost 3 bases, and 11 bases lay between the germline ends. Full variable domain (missing parts from reference TRBV11-3 and TRBJ2-7): EAGVVQSPRYKIIEKKQPVAFWCNPISGHNTLYWYLQNLGQGPELLIRYENEEAVDDSQLPKDRFSAERLKGVDSTLKIQPAELGDSAVYLCASSNRENYEQYFGPGTRLTVT.

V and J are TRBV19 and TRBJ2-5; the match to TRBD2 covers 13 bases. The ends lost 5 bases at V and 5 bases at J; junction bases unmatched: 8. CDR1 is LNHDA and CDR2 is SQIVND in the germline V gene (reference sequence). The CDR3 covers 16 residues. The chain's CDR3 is CASSPDGLAGAETQYF. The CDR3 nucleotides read TGTGCCAGTAGTCCCGACGGACTAGCGGGAGCGGAGACCCAGTACTTC.

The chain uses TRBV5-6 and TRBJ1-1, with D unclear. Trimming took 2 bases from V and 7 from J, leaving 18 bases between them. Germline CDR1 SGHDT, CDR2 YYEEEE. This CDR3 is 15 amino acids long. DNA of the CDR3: TGTGCCAGCAGCTTTTCCCTCGAACAGAAGAGTGAAGCTTTCTTT. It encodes CASSFSLEQKSEAFF.

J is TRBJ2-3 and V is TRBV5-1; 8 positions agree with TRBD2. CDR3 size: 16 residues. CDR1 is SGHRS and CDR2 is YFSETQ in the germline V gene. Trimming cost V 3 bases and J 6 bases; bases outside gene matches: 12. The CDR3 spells CASSSPAGGLPDTQYF. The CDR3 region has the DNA TGCGCCAGCAGCTCCCCCGCGGGGGGCCTACCGGATACGCAGTATTTT. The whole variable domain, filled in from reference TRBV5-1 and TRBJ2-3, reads KAGVTQTPRYLIKTRGQQVTLSCSPISGHRSVSWYQQTPGQGLQFLFEYFSETQRNKGNFPGRFSGRQFSNSRSEMNVSTLELGDSALYLCASSSPAGGLPDTQYFGPGTRLTVL.

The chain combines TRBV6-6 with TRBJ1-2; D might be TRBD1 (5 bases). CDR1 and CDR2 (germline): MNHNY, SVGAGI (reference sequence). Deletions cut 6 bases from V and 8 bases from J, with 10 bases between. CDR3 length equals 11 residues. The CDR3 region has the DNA TGTGCCAGCAGGTGGGGCAGGGGCTACACCTTC. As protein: CASRWGRGYTF.

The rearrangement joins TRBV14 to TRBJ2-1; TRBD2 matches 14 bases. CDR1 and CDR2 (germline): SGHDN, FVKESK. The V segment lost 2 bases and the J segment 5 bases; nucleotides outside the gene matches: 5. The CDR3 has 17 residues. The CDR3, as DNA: TGTGCCAGCAGCCAACAACGACTAGCGGGAGGGAACAATGAGCAGTTCTTC. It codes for CASSQQRLAGGNNEQFF.

The CDR3 sequence is CASSLGGIKETQYF. DNA for the CDR3: TGCGCCAGCAGCTTGGGAGGGATTAAAGAGACCCAGTACTTC. The chain uses TRBV5-1 and TRBJ2-5; a weak D match, TRBD2 (5 bases). CDR1 is SGHRS, CDR2 YFSETQ, per germline. This CDR3 region has 14 residues. Trimming took 0 bases from V and 3 from J, leaving 9 bases between them. The whole variable domain, remainder taken from reference TRBV5-1 and TRBJ2-5, is KAGVTQTPRYLIKTRGQQVTLSCSPISGHRSVSWYQQTPGQGLQFLFEYFSETQRNKGNFPGRFSGRQFSNSRSEMNVSTLELGDSALYLCASSLGGIKETQYFGPGTRLLVL.

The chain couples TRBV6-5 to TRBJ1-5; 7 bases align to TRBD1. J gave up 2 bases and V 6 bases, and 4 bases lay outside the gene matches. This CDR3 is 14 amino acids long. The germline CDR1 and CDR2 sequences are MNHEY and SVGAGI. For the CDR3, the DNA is TGTGCCAGCAGCCCTGGGACAGGCAATCAGCCCCAGCATTTT. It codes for CASSPGTGNQPQHF.

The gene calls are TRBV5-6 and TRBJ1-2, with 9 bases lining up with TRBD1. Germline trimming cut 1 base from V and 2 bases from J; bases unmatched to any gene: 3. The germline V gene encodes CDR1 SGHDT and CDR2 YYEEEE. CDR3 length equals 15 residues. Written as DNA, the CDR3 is TGTGCCAGCAGCTTGACAGGACAGGGGAACTATGGCTACACCTTC. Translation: CASSLTGQGNYGYTF. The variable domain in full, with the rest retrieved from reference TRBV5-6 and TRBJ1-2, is DAGVTQSPTHLIKTRGQQVTLRCSPKSGHDTVSWYQQALGQGPQFIFQYYEEEERQRGNFPDRFSGHQFPNYSSELNVNALLLGDSALYLCASSLTGQGNYGYTFGSGTRLTVV.

Here the CDR3 reads CASSLVTGVYNEQFF. In DNA form, the CDR3 reads TGTGCCAGCAGCTTAGTGACGGGGGTCTACAATGAGCAGTTCTTC. The J gene is TRBJ2-1, the V gene TRBV11-2, with D possibly being TRBD2 (6 bases). V lost 1 base and J lost 3, with 10 bases in between. The germline V gene encodes CDR1 SGHAT and CDR2 FQNNGV. The CDR3 has 15 residues.

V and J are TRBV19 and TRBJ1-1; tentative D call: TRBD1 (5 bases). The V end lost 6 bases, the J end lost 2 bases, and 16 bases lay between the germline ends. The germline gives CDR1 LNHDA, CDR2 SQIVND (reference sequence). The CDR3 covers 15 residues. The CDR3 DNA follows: TGTGCCAGTAGATTCACCGGGGCTGAAAACACTGAAGCTTTCTTT. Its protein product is CASRFTGAENTEAFF. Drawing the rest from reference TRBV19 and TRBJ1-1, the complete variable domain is DGGITQSPKYLFRKEGQNVTLSCEQNLNHDAMYWYRQDPGQGLRLIYYSQIVNDFQKGDIAEGYSVSREKKESFPLTVTSAQKNPTAFYLCASRFTGAENTEAFFGQGTRLTVV.

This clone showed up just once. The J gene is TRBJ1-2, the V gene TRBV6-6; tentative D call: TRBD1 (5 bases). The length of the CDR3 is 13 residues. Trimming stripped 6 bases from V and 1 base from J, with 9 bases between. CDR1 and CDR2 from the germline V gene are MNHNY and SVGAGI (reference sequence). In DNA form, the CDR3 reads TGTGCCAGCAGGCAAGGGGATAACTATGGCTACACCTTC. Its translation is CASRQGDNYGYTF.

The CDR3 bases are TGCGCCAGCAGCCCCTCCGGGACAGGGGGCTCGGCTAATGAAAAACTGTTTTTT. It specifies CASSPSGTGGSANEKLFF. V usage is TRBV4-1 and J usage is TRBJ1-4; 12 nucleotides line up with TRBD1. Germline V lookup: CDR1 MGHRA, CDR2 YSYEKL. The CDR3 is 18 amino acids. Germline trimming cut 4 bases from V and 3 bases from J; bases unmatched to any gene: 9.

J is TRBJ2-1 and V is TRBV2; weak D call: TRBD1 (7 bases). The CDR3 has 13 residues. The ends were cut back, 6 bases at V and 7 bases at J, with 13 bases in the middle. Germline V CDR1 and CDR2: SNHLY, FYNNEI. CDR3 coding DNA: TGTGCCAGCAGGGGGGGACAGCCAAATGAGCAGTTCTTC. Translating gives CASRGGQPNEQFF. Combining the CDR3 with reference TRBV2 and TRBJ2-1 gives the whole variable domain EPEVTQTPSHQVTQMGQEVILRCVPISNHLYFYWYRQILGQKVEFLVSFYNNEISEKSEIFDDQFSVERPDGSNFTLKIRSTKLEDSAMYFCASRGGQPNEQFFGPGTRLTVL.

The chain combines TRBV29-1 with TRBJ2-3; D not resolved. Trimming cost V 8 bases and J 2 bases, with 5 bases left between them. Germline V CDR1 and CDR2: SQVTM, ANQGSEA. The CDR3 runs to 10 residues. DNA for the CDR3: TGCAGCACTAACACAGATACGCAGTATTTT. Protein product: CSTNTDTQYF.

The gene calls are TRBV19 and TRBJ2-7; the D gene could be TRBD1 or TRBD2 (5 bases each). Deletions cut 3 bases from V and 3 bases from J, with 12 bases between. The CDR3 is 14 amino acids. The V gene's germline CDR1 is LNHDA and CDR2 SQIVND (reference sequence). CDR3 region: CASSMGTLGYEQYF. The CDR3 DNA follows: TGTGCCAGTAGTATGGGGACGCTTGGCTACGAGCAGTACTTC. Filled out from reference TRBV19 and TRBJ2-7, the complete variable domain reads DGGITQSPKYLFRKEGQNVTLSCEQNLNHDAMYWYRQDPGQGLRLIYYSQIVNDFQKGDIAEGYSVSREKKESFPLTVTSAQKNPTAFYLCASSMGTLGYEQYFGPGTRLTVT.

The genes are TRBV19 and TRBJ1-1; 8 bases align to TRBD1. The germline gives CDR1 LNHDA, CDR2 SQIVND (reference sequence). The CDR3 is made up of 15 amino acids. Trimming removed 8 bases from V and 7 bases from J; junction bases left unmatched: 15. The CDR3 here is CASGGTGQVIFEAFF. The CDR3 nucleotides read TGTGCCAGTGGGGGCACGGGACAGGTGATTTTTGAAGCTTTCTTT.

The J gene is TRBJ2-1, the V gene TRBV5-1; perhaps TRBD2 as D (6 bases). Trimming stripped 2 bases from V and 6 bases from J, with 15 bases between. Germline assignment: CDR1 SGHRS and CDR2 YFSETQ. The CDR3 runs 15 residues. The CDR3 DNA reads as TGCGCCAGCAGCTTCGAGGACTATTCATGCAATGAGCAGTTCTTC. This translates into CASSFEDYSCNEQFF. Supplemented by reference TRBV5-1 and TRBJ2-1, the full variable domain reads KAGVTQTPRYLIKTRGQQVTLSCSPISGHRSVSWYQQTPGQGLQFLFEYFSETQRNKGNFPGRFSGRQFSNSRSEMNVSTLELGDSALYLCASSFEDYSCNEQFFGPGTRLTVL.

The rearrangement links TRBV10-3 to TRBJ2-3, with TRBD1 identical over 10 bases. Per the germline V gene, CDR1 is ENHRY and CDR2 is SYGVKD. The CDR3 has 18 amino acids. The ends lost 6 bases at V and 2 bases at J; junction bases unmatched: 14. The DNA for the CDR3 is TGTGCCATCAGCTCCCTGAAAGACAGGGGGCTCGACACAGATACGCAGTATTTT. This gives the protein CAISSLKDRGLDTDTQYF.

The CDR3 DNA reads as TGTGCCAGCAGCTCTGGGGCCAACGTCCTGACTTTC. Protein sequence: CASSSGANVLTF. The gene calls are TRBV9 and TRBJ2-6; no reliable D call. The CDR3 contains 12 residues. From germline, CDR1 is SGDLS and CDR2 YYNGEE. V was clipped by 4 bases and J by 1 base, with 0 bases between them.